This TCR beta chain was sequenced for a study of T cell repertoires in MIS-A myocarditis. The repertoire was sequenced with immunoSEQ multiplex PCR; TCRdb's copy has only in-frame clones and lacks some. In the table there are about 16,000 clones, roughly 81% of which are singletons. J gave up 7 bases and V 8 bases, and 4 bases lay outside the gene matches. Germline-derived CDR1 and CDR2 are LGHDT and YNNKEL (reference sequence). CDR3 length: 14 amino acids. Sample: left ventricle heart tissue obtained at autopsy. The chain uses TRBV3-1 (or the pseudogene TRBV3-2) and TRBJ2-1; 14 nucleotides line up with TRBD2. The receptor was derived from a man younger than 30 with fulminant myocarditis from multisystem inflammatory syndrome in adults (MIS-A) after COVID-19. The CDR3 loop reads CASLGTSGSNEQFF. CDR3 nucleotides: TGTGCCAGCCTAGGGACTAGCGGGAGTAATGAGCAGTTCTTC.